Below are 19 T cell receptor beta chains sequenced from a single sample in a study of OX40 agonist ivuxolimab in advanced cancers. The library was produced with the immunoSEQ multiplex PCR assay. In its TCRdb copy, this immuneACCESS table keeps in-frame sequences only and misses some clones. Where compared with another copy, unresolved V genes explain less than half of these, and the others have no known cause. The sample data list around 15,000 clones, and over 80% of these were observed just once. The ten largest make up 9% to 15% of the sample. Specimen: CD4+ or CD8+ T cells sorted from blood, collected in a trial of the OX40 agonist ivuxolimab. These receptors all come from an adult with an advanced solid tumor such as melanoma, head and neck, liver or kidney cancer.

The rearrangement uses TRBV29-1 and TRBJ1-2; no clear D gene. Germline V CDR1 and CDR2: SQVTM, ANQGSEA. This CDR3 is 10 amino acids long. Between the trimmed V and J ends, which lost 7 bases and 6 bases, there was a span of 9 bases. In nucleotides, the CDR3 is TGCAGCGCGGACGGAAATGGCTACACCTTC. Protein product: CSADGNGYTF.

CDR3 DNA sequence: TGCGCCAGCAGCCAAGACCGTATAGCGGGAGACAATGAGCAGTTCTTC. Translated, it gives CASSQDRIAGDNEQFF. The V gene is TRBV4-1, the J gene TRBJ2-1, with 9 bases identical to TRBD2. The J segment lost 5 bases and the V segment lost 0 bases, leaving 5 bases of the junction unmatched. This CDR3 contains 16 residues. The germline V gene encodes CDR1 MGHRA and CDR2 YSYEKL.

This clone qualifies as medium-sized. J is TRBJ2-7 and V is TRBV6-1; weak D call: TRBD1 (6 bases). This CDR3 comprises 13 residues. The V end lost 10 bases, the J end lost 3 bases, and 16 bases lay between the germline ends. The germline V gene encodes CDR1 MNHNS and CDR2 SASEGT. The CDR3 region has the DNA TGTGCCACCCAATCGGGACAAAGCTACGAGCAGTACTTC. Protein product: CATQSGQSYEQYF.

The genes are TRBV6-5 and TRBJ2-5; 7 positions agree with TRBD2. The CDR3 loop spans 16 amino acids. Germline values: CDR1 MNHEY, CDR2 SVGAGI. V trimming: 2 bases; J trimming: 5 bases; junction bases outside the gene matches: 11. CDR3 sequence (DNA): TGTGCCAGCAGTTACGTTGTGGGAGGGCCTCGGGAGACCCAGTACTTC. Its translation is CASSYVVGGPRETQYF.

The rearrangement links TRBV13 to TRBJ2-7; possible D gene TRBD2, 6 bases. V shed 0 bases and J shed 0 bases, with 9 bases lying between them. This CDR3 region has 15 residues. Germline V gene data show CDR1 as PRHDT and CDR2 as FYEKMQ (reference sequence). The CDR3 reads CASSLGLATSYEQYF. The CDR3 DNA sequence: TGTGCCAGCAGCTTAGGGCTAGCGACCTCCTACGAGCAGTACTTC. Based on the CDR3 plus reference TRBV13 and TRBJ2-7, the full variable domain is AAGVIQSPRHLIKEKRETATLKCYPIPRHDTVYWYQQGPGQDPQFLISFYEKMQSDKGSIPDRFSAQQFSDYHSELNMSSLELGDSALYFCASSLGLATSYEQYFGPGTRLTVT.

The CDR3 region has the DNA TGTGCCAGCAGCTTAGGGGTGACAGGTGGAAACACCATATATTTT. Translated: CASSLGVTGGNTIYF. V gene TRBV7-2 combines with J gene TRBJ1-3; D may be TRBD1 (6 bases). Germline CDR1 SGHTA, CDR2 FQGNSA. CDR3 length: 15 residues. Trimming stripped 1 base from V and 3 bases from J, with 10 bases between. The complete variable domain, with remaining parts taken from reference TRBV7-2 and TRBJ1-3, reads GAGVSQSPSNKVTEKGKDVELRCDPISGHTALYWYRQSLGQGLEFLIYFQGNSAPDKSGLPSDRFSAERTGGSVSTLTIQRTQQEDSAVYLCASSLGVTGGNTIYFGEGSWLTVV.

The chain carries TRBV27 and TRBJ2-3; a possible D gene is TRBD1 (6 bases). Germline CDR1 and CDR2: MNHEY and SMNVEV (reference sequence). The CDR3 contains 14 residues. The V end was cut by 3 bases, the J end by 0 bases, with 7 bases between. The CDR3 DNA reads as TGTGCCAGCAGTTTCGGACAGAGCACAGATACGCAGTATTTT. This gives the protein CASSFGQSTDTQYF.

V gene TRBV7-6 combines with J gene TRBJ2-7, with TRBD2 as a possible D gene (5 bases). The CDR3 has 16 amino acids. CDR1 SGHVS and CDR2 FNYEAQ come from the germline V gene. Deletions cut 0 bases from V and 2 bases from J, with 14 bases between. CDR3 in DNA: TGTGCCAGCAGCTTAGCGCGGGCTCCCCCGACCTACGAGCAGTACTTC. Protein sequence: CASSLARAPPTYEQYF.

This clone was observed once. The chain combines TRBV5-4 with TRBJ1-1; 7 bases map to TRBD1. Germline V gene lookup returns CDR1 SGHNT and CDR2 YYREEE (reference sequence). J gave up 6 bases and V 2 bases, and 7 bases lay outside the gene matches. CDR3 length equals 14 residues. Here the CDR3 reads CASSLETGKAEAFF. The CDR3 DNA reads as TGTGCCAGCAGCTTAGAGACAGGGAAGGCTGAAGCTTTCTTT. The full variable domain, its missing parts supplied by reference TRBV5-4 and TRBJ1-1, is ETGVTQSPTHLIKTRGQQVTLRCSSQSGHNTVSWYQQALGQGPQFIFQYYREEENGRGNFPPRFSGLQFPNYSSELNVNALELDDSALYLCASSLETGKAEAFFGQGTRLTVV.

The chain is built from TRBV6-5 and TRBJ1-5; D unresolved. The germline V and J ends were trimmed by 6 bases and 2 bases, with 8 bases remaining between them. Germline CDR1 MNHEY, CDR2 SVGAGI. The CDR3 is 13 residues long. CDR3 sequence: CASRPTGNQPQHF. The CDR3 nucleotides read TGTGCCAGCAGGCCGACGGGCAATCAGCCCCAGCATTTT.

This clone came up once. V and J are TRBV6-6 and TRBJ2-7; TRBD1 is a possible D gene (5 bases). The germline V gene encodes CDR1 MNHNY and CDR2 SVGAGI (reference sequence). The CDR3 totals 14 residues. Trimming took 2 bases from V and 4 from J, leaving 12 bases between them. CDR3 sequence (DNA): TGTGCCAGCAGTTACGGTCAGGGTAGTTACGAGCAGTACTTC. It specifies CASSYGQGSYEQYF.

The V gene is TRBV4-3, the J gene TRBJ2-3; 9 nucleotides match TRBD2. Germline V lookup: CDR1 LGHNA, CDR2 YSLEER. The CDR3 is 17 amino acids. V lost 0 bases, J lost 2 bases, and 6 bases stayed unmatched. CDR3 in DNA: TGCGCCAGCAGCCAAGAATCTAGCGGGGTCTTCACAGATACGCAGTATTTT. It is translated as CASSQESSGVFTDTQYF.

The genes are TRBV2 and TRBJ1-1; weak D call: TRBD1 (5 bases). V was clipped by 2 bases and J by 5 bases, with 12 bases between them. The CDR3 runs to 14 residues. CDR1 SNHLY and CDR2 FYNNEI come from the germline V gene. The CDR3: CASSESRGRTEAFF. The CDR3 DNA reads TGTGCCAGCAGTGAAAGTAGGGGCCGGACTGAAGCTTTCTTT.

This rearrangement joins TRBV4-3 to TRBJ1-4, with D possibly matching TRBD1 (6 bases). V was shortened by 3 bases and J by 0 bases, with 11 bases between the two germline ends. The CDR3 spans 16 residues. Germline CDR1 and CDR2: LGHNA and YSLEER. The CDR3 is CASSQHRAATNEKLFF. The CDR3 region has the DNA TGCGCCAGCAGCCAGCACAGGGCTGCAACTAATGAAAAACTGTTTTTT.

The genes are TRBV4-2 and TRBJ2-5; 7 nucleotides agree with TRBD1. The better agreement between TRBJ2-7 and the DNA end casts doubt on the J call. Germline assignment: CDR1 LGHNA and CDR2 YNFKEQ. CDR3 size: 13 residues. CDR3 sequence reads: CASRPDRDYEQYF. The CDR3 DNA sequence: TGTGCCAGCAGGCCCGACAGGGACTACGAGCAGTACTTC.

V is TRBV9 and J is TRBJ1-1; D is unresolved. This CDR3 is built from 15 residues. The germline gives CDR1 SGDLS, CDR2 YYNGEE. V lost 4 bases, J lost 1 base, and 14 bases lay in between. The CDR3 DNA reads TGTGCCAGCAGCTTGGGCCGGTCTGCGAACACTGAAGCTTTCTTT. Translation: CASSLGRSANTEAFF.

The chain links TRBV4-2 to TRBJ2-5; possibly TRBD1 or TRBD2 for D (6 bases each). The J call is doubtful: the DNA matches TRBJ2-7 better. This CDR3 comprises 13 residues. Per germline, CDR1 LGHNA and CDR2 YNFKEQ. The CDR3 bases are TGTGCCAGCAGCCACCTGGGGGGCGACGAGCAGTACTTC. It translates to CASSHLGGDEQYF.

The chain has TRBV6-1 and TRBJ2-2; 9 bases line up with TRBD2. The CDR3 has 16 amino acids. Trimming took 4 bases from V and 5 from J; bases not matched to a gene: 8. The germline gives CDR1 MNHNS, CDR2 SASEGT. The CDR3 nucleotides are TGTGCCAGCAGTGGCTTAGCGGGAGCGAGAACCGGGGAGCTGTTTTTT. This encodes CASSGLAGARTGELFF.

This sequence joins TRBV6-4 and TRBJ2-3; D might be TRBD1 (5 bases). The germline gives CDR1 MRHNA, CDR2 SNTAGT. Trimming stripped 2 bases from V and 2 bases from J, with 8 bases between. The CDR3 runs 14 residues. CDR3 sequence reads: CASSDGRDTDTQYF. The CDR3 DNA reads TGTGCCAGCAGTGACGGCAGGGACACAGATACGCAGTATTTT.